This entry lists 18 T cell receptor beta chains sequenced from one sample in a study of blood T cells in healthy people across ages. Sample-barcoded 5' priming and a J-beta primer mix drove a second PCR of roughly 6 to 12 cycles. One entry per CDR3 protein, called by TCRdb with MiXCR from the 5' RACE reads. Of around 400,000 distinct CDR3 sequences in the sample, roughly half were seen once. Sequencing was performed on blood. Source of these receptors: a man aged 55-75 years in good health.

This clonotype was counted many times. The chain uses TRBV27 and TRBJ2-5; maybe TRBD1 (7 bases). V shed 6 bases and J shed 5 bases, with 16 bases lying between them. In germline, CDR1 is MNHEY, CDR2 SMNVEV (reference sequence). The CDR3 is 14 residues long. CDR3 nucleotide sequence: TGTGCCAGCAGACGCCCAGGGGGGTCGGAGACCCAGTACTTC. Protein product: CASRRPGGSETQYF.

The chain uses TRBV5-1 and TRBJ2-5; 7 nucleotides align to TRBD2. CDR1 and CDR2 from the germline V gene are SGHRS and YFSETQ. Losses at the gene ends were 1 base for V and 2 bases for J; bases not matched to a gene: 5. This CDR3 is 15 amino acids long. Written as DNA, the CDR3 is TGCGCCAGCAGCTTGTGGTCTAGCGGTCAAGAGACCCAGTACTTC. Translating gives CASSLWSSGQETQYF. Full variable domain (missing parts from reference TRBV5-1 and TRBJ2-5): KAGVTQTPRYLIKTRGQQVTLSCSPISGHRSVSWYQQTPGQGLQFLFEYFSETQRNKGNFPGRFSGRQFSNSRSEMNVSTLELGDSALYLCASSLWSSGQETQYFGPGTRLLVL.

This chain connects TRBV12-3 or TRBV12-4 to TRBJ2-3; perhaps TRBD2 as D (5 bases). V gave up 7 bases and J gave up 2 bases, with 10 bases separating them. The CDR3 sequence is 13 residues long. As DNA, the CDR3 is TGTGCCAGCACCACGACTAACACAGATACGCAGTATTTT. Residues: CASTTTNTDTQYF.

The V and J genes are TRBV5-1 and TRBJ2-5; TRBD2 aligns across 7 bases. The J call may be mistaken, given a closer DNA end match to TRBJ2-7. This CDR3 spans 18 amino acids. Germline assignment: CDR1 SGHRS and CDR2 YFSETQ. The CDR3 here is CASSLADCSGLVDYEQYF. DNA for the CDR3: TGCGCCAGCAGCTTGGCCGATTGTAGCGGACTAGTGGACTACGAGCAGTACTTC.

This clonotype was detected a few times. The chain joins TRBV29-1 to TRBJ2-7; 11 nucleotides agree with TRBD2. The V segment lost 4 bases and the J segment 0 bases; nucleotides outside the gene matches: 2. In germline, CDR1 is SQVTM, CDR2 ANQGSEA. CDR3 length: 14 residues. The CDR3 here is CSVALAGGSYEQYF. CDR3 sequence (DNA): TGCAGCGTTGCTCTAGCGGGGGGCTCCTACGAGCAGTACTTC.

This clonotype was counted ten times or more. The chain is built from TRBV4-2 and TRBJ2-6; a possible D gene is TRBD2 (6 bases). Trimming shortened V by 3 bases and J by 0 bases, and 15 bases separated the two germline ends. This CDR3 contains 18 residues. Germline-derived CDR1 and CDR2 are LGHNA and YNFKEQ. CDR3: CASSQRDSGTSGANVLTF. For the CDR3, the DNA is TGTGCCAGCAGCCAGCGGGACTCTGGGACCTCTGGGGCCAACGTCCTGACTTTC.

This sequence joins TRBV6-2 or TRBV6-3 and TRBJ2-1; 9 positions match TRBD1. The V and J ends lost 5 bases and 9 bases, in that order; junction bases with no gene match: 23. This CDR3 has 19 residues. Per germline, CDR1 MNHEY and CDR2 SVGEGT. Written as DNA, the CDR3 is TGTGCCAGCAGTCTACGAGGGGGACAGGGTGTGGGTTTTGCTGCTGAGCAGTTCTTC. Protein product: CASSLRGGQGVGFAAEQFF.

There are a few counts of this clonotype. V is TRBV5-1 and J is TRBJ2-1; 7 nucleotides align to TRBD1. The V gene end was trimmed by 0 bases and the J gene end by 3 bases; junction bases not matched to a gene: 12. The CDR3 totals 18 residues. Germline V gene data show CDR1 as SGHRS and CDR2 as YFSETQ. The CDR3 spells CASSLEVSTGQSYNEQFF. DNA of the CDR3: TGCGCCAGCAGCTTGGAAGTTAGTACGGGACAGAGCTACAATGAGCAGTTCTTC.

The gene calls are TRBV7-3 and TRBJ2-1; 10 nucleotides align to TRBD1. Per germline, CDR1 SGHTA and CDR2 FQGTGA. The CDR3 is 16 residues long. V was pared by 5 bases and J by 7 bases, with 11 bases of the junction left unmatched. The CDR3 DNA reads TGTGCCAGCAGCCCCGGGGCGACAGGGGGCTGGAATGAGCAGTTCTTC. Protein sequence: CASSPGATGGWNEQFF.

The rearrangement links TRBV20-1 to TRBJ1-6, with TRBD1 as a possible D gene (5 bases). CDR3 length equals 18 residues. The V end was cut by 0 bases, the J end by 1 base, with 16 bases between. The germline V gene has CDR1 DFQATT and CDR2 SNEGSKA (reference sequence). This CDR3 reads CSARDRRGSGSYNSPLHF. The CDR3, as DNA: TGCAGTGCTAGAGATAGGAGGGGATCGGGGTCCTATAATTCACCCCTCCACTTT.

The rearrangement uses TRBV27 and TRBJ2-3; D not resolved. Per germline, CDR1 MNHEY and CDR2 SMNVEV (reference sequence). The CDR3 extends over 13 amino acids. V gave up 8 bases and J gave up 5 bases, with 14 bases separating them. CDR3 in amino acids: CASWEPPGDTQYF. CDR3 coding DNA: TGTGCCAGCTGGGAACCCCCGGGAGATACGCAGTATTTT.

A few counts support this clonotype. The chain is built from TRBV29-1 and TRBJ1-6; a possible D gene is TRBD1 (5 bases). From germline, CDR1 is SQVTM and CDR2 ANQGSEA. This CDR3 spans 13 amino acids. V was clipped by 6 bases and J by 7 bases, with 13 bases between them. The CDR3: CSVGDGRNSPLHF. In nucleotides, the CDR3 is TGCAGCGTAGGGGACGGGCGCAATTCACCCCTCCACTTT.

This clonotype came up once. A much more abundant neighbour one base away suggests this may be a read error. The chain carries TRBV12-3 or TRBV12-4 and TRBJ2-1; no reliable D call. The CDR3 is 12 amino acids. V was shortened by 4 bases and J by 10 bases, with 11 bases between the two germline ends. In DNA form, the CDR3 reads TGTGCCAGCAGTTCCCTATCCTACGAGCAGTTCTTC. Residues: CASSSLSYEQFF.

The CDR3 spells CASSLTGREQFF. The CDR3 bases are TGTGCCAGCAGCCTGACAGGGAGAGAGCAGTTCTTC. This rearrangement joins TRBV7-3 to TRBJ2-1; TRBD1 matches 7 bases. The CDR3 has 12 residues. Germline V gene lookup returns CDR1 SGHTA and CDR2 FQGTGA. The J segment lost 10 bases and the V segment lost 5 bases, leaving 5 bases of the junction unmatched.

Concerning this clonotype: Given a much more abundant clone one base away, this may be a read error. The chain employs TRBV9 and TRBJ2-4; 10 nucleotides align to TRBD2. The CDR3 spans 13 residues. Germline values: CDR1 SGDLS, CDR2 YYNGEE. The CDR3 DNA follows: TGTGCCGGCAGCGGGACTAGCGATGGCATTCAGTACTTC. It translates to CAGSGTSDGIQYF. The whole variable domain, remainder taken from reference TRBV9 and TRBJ2-4, is DSGVTQTPKHLITATGQRVTLRCSPRSGDLSVYWYQQSLDQGLQFLIQYYNGEERAKGNILERFSAQQFPDLHSELNLSSLELGDSALYFCAGSGTSDGIQYFGAGTRLSVL.

This clonotype was observed a handful of times. The chain uses TRBV7-3 and TRBJ2-1, with TRBD2 identical over 7 bases. After removal of 8 bases from V and 5 bases from J, the junction contained 9 bases not matched to a gene. The CDR3 sequence is 14 residues long. Germline V gene lookup returns CDR1 SGHTA and CDR2 FQGTGA. The CDR3 loop is CASSGLYPNNEQFF. Written as DNA, the CDR3 is TGTGCCAGCTCGGGACTATATCCCAACAATGAGCAGTTCTTC.

In this sample, this clonotype turned up a few times. V gene TRBV20-1 combines with J gene TRBJ2-7; perhaps TRBD1 as D (6 bases). The CDR3 runs to 15 residues. Germline CDR1 is DFQATT and CDR2 is SNEGSKA (reference sequence). Trimming stripped 3 bases from V and 2 bases from J, with 17 bases between. DNA of the CDR3: TGCAGTGCTAGCCCCTCCAGGGGTGTTACCTACGAGCAGTACTTC. Protein sequence: CSASPSRGVTYEQYF.

This sequence joins TRBV2 and TRBJ2-5; D is unresolved. There are 13 residues in the CDR3. Germline CDR1 is SNHLY and CDR2 is FYNNEI. V was trimmed by 4 bases and J by 7 bases, leaving 13 bases between them. In nucleotides, the CDR3 is TGTGCCAGCAGTGCAGGTTCCCCGGGGACCCAGTACTTC. Protein sequence: CASSAGSPGTQYF.